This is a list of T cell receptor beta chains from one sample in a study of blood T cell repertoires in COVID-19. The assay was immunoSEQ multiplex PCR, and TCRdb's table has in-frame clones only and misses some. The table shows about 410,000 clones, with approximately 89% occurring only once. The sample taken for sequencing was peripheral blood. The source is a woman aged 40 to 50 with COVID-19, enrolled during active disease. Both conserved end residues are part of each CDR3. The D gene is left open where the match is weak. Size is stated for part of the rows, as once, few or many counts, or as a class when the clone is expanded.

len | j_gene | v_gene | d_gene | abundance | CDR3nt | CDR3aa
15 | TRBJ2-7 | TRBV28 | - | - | TGTGCCAGCAGTTTATTTACCCGGAGCTCCTACGAGCAGTACTTC | CASSLFTRSSYEQYF
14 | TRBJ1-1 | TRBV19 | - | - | TGTGCCAGTAGTATAGTCGGGGGATCTGGTGAAGCTTTCTTT | CASSIVGGSGEAFF
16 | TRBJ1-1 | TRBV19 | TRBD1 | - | TGTGCCAGTAGCCGACCGGGACAGCCCGGAGGCACTGAAGCTTTCTTT | CASSRPGQPGGTEAFF
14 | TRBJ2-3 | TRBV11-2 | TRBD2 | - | TGTGCCAGCAGCTTAGTGGGCGGGGGGATTACGCAGTATTTT | CASSLVGGGITQYF
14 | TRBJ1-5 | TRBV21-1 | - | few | TGTGCCAGCATCCCGGATGGGGGGAAGCAGCCCCAGCATTTT | CASIPDGGKQPQHF
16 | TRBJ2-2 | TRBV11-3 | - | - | TGTGCCAGCAGCTTAGATCTGGGAGGGAACACCGGGGAGCTGTTTTTT | CASSLDLGGNTGELFF
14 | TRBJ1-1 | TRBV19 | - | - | TGTGCCAGTAGTATTGCGGGAATGAACACTGAAGCTTTCTTT | CASSIAGMNTEAFF
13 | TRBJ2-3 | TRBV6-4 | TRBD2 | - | TGTGCCAGCAGTGAGTCTAGCGGGAGTACGCAGTATTTT | CASSESSGSTQYF
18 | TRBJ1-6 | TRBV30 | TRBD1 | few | TGTGCCTGGAGGGTAGAGGGGACAGAGAGCTCCTATAATTCACCCCTCCACTTT | CAWRVEGTESSYNSPLHF
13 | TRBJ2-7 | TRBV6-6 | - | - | TGTGCCAGGTTACAGGGTCACCGTTACGAGCAGTACTTC | CARLQGHRYEQYF
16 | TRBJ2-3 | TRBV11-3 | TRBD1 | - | TGTGCCAGCAGTCTCGGACAGGGGGAAAGCACAGATACGCAGTATTTT | CASSLGQGESTDTQYF
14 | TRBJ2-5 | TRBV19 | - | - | TGTGCCAGTACAGGGATCGGGTCGGGAGAGACCCAGTACTTC | CASTGIGSGETQYF
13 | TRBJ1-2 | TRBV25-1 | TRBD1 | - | TGTGCCAGCAGTGAACAACAGGGGATGGGCTACACCTTC | CASSEQQGMGYTF
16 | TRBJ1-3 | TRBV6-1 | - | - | TGTGCCAGCAGTGAAGCGCCTGCGAGCTCTGGAAACACCATATATTTT | CASSEAPASSGNTIYF
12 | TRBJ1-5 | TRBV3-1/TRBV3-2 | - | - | TGTGCCAGCAGCCAGGAAGAGGGGGCCCAGCATTTT | CASSQEEGAQHF
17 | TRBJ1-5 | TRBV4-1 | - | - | TGCGCCAGCAGCCAAGATGAATGGTGGGAGGGCAATCAGCCCCAGCATTTT | CASSQDEWWEGNQPQHF
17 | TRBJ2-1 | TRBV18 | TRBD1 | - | TGTGCCAGCTCTGCGCGGACAGGGGAAGGGGGAAAAAATGAGCAGTTCTTC | CASSARTGEGGKNEQFF
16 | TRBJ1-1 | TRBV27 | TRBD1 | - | TGTGCCAGCAGTTTATTACCGCCGGGACAGGCTACTGAAGCTTTCTTT | CASSLLPPGQATEAFF
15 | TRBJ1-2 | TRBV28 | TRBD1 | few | TGTGCCAGCAGTTTAATCAGGGGGCGCGACTATGGCTACACCTTC | CASSLIRGRDYGYTF
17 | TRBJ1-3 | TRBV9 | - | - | TGTGCCAGCAGCGCACCTAACAGGGCTGGGTCAGGAAACACCATATATTTT | CASSAPNRAGSGNTIYF
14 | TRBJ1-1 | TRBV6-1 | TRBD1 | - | TGTGCCAGCAGTGAGACAGGGGGCGCAGGTGAAGCTTTCTTT | CASSETGGAGEAFF
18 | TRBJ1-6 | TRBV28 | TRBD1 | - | TGTGCCAGCAGTTTCCCCGGGACAGGGTCTTGGAATAATTCACCCCTCCACTTT | CASSFPGTGSWNNSPLHF
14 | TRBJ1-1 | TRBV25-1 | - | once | TGTGCCAGCAGTGAATTGAACAGGAACACTGAAGCTTTCTTT | CASSELNRNTEAFF
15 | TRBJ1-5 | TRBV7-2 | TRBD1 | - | TGTGCCAGCAGCAAGACAGGGGATATGAATCAGCCCCAGCATTTT | CASSKTGDMNQPQHF
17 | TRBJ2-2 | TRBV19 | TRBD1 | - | TGTGCCAGTAGTGGACAACAGGGGGCGTTTAGCACCGGGGAGCTGTTTTTT | CASSGQQGAFSTGELFF
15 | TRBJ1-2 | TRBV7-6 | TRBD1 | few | TGTGCCAGCAGCTCACAGGGGGCTGCTAACTATGGCTACACCTTC | CASSSQGAANYGYTF
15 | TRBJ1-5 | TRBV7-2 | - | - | TGTGCCAGCAGCCAAGGGGTAGTGGTCAATCAGCCCCAGCATTTT | CASSQGVVVNQPQHF
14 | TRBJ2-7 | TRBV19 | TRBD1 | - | TGTGCCAGTAGTCCGGACAGGGTTCCCTACGAGCAGTACTTC | CASSPDRVPYEQYF